These 17 T cell receptor beta chains came from one sample sequenced in a study of control samples from healthy donors and cancer patients. The table came from immunoSEQ multiplex PCR; TCRdb's copy has only in-frame clones and leaves some out. The data show around 170,000 clones, 85% to 90% seen once. The sequenced sample was blood. The receptor set was obtained from a woman between 25 and 40 years old in good health.

The V call is TRBV12-5, the J call TRBJ2-1; no definite D call. Germline assignment: CDR1 LGHNT and CDR2 FRNRAP. This CDR3 is built from 11 residues. Trimming stripped 3 bases from V and 6 bases from J, with 3 bases between. CDR3 protein: CASGFSNEQFF. The CDR3 bases are TGTGCTAGTGGTTTCAGCAATGAGCAGTTCTTC. The complete variable domain, with remaining parts taken from reference TRBV12-5 and TRBJ2-1, reads DARVTQTPRHKVTEMGQEVTMRCQPILGHNTVFWYRQTMMQGLELLAYFRNRAPLDDSGMPKDRFSAEMPDATLATLKIQPSEPRDSAVYFCASGFSNEQFFGPGTRLTVL.

CDR3 in DNA: TGTGCCAGCAGCGTATTGGATTCACCCCTCCACTTT. This codes for CASSVLDSPLHF. The chain joins TRBV9 to TRBJ1-6, with unresolved D. The CDR3 covers 12 residues. Germline loops: CDR1 SGDLS, CDR2 YYNGEE. Trimming took off 1 base at V and 8 bases at J, with 4 bases between the two ends.

The chain has TRBV10-3 and TRBJ2-3; 7 nucleotides agree with TRBD1. The germline V gene has CDR1 ENHRY and CDR2 SYGVKD. The CDR3 totals 13 residues. With V trimmed by 10 bases and J by 5 bases, 9 bases remained unmatched. The chain's CDR3 is CASGTAAGDTQYF. CDR3 coding DNA: TGTGCCAGTGGGACAGCTGCGGGAGATACGCAGTATTTT.

In this sample, this clone turned up a few times. This chain uses TRBV6-1 with TRBJ2-7; D might be TRBD1 or TRBD2, each matching 6 bases. Germline V lookup: CDR1 MNHNS, CDR2 SASEGT. The CDR3 totals 15 residues. With 2 bases removed from V and 3 bases from J, the gap between germline ends came to 14 bases. This CDR3 is CASSEYLGGSYEQYV. The CDR3 coding sequence is TGTGCCAGCAGTGAATACCTGGGGGGCAGCTACGAGCAGTACGTC.

This clone was counted once. This chain uses TRBV27 with TRBJ1-2, with unresolved D. V was shortened by 5 bases and J by 3 bases, with 10 bases between the two germline ends. The CDR3 is made up of 13 amino acids. CDR1 and CDR2 from the germline V gene are MNHEY and SMNVEV (reference sequence). The CDR3 bases are TGTGCCAGCAGTCCAGATATCTACTATGGCTACACCTTC. Translation: CASSPDIYYGYTF.

The chain uses TRBV18 and TRBJ1-3; D not resolved. Looked up from germline, CDR1 is KGHSH and CDR2 is LQKENI. The CDR3 runs 13 residues. Trimming took off 1 base at V and 2 bases at J, with 3 bases between the two ends. The CDR3 DNA follows: TGTGCCAGCTCACCACAGGCTGGAAACACCATATATTTT. Protein product: CASSPQAGNTIYF.

This clone came up once. The rearrangement uses TRBV4-1 and TRBJ2-7; TRBD2 might be the D (5 bases). Looked up from germline, CDR1 is MGHRA and CDR2 is YSYEKL. V was clipped by 0 bases and J by 1 base, with 10 bases between them. There are 15 residues in the CDR3. Here the CDR3 reads CASSQDGSGSYEQYF. CDR3 in DNA: TGCGCCAGCAGCCAAGACGGGTCGGGGTCCTACGAGCAGTACTTC.

The genes are TRBV27 and TRBJ2-1; D is uncertain. The CDR3 consists of 13 residues. Trimming took 0 bases from V and 10 from J, leaving 10 bases between them. Germline CDR1 is MNHEY and CDR2 is SMNVEV (reference sequence). For the CDR3, the DNA is TGTGCCAGCAGTTTATCTCTCACTCGCGAGCAGTTCTTC. This sequence encodes CASSLSLTREQFF.

The chain joins TRBV7-9 to TRBJ1-3; D unresolved. This CDR3 is 15 amino acids long. The V end was cut by 5 bases, the J end by 2 bases, with 13 bases between. The V gene's germline CDR1 is SEHNR and CDR2 FQNEAQ (reference sequence). The CDR3 DNA reads TGTGCCAGCAGCACCGAAAAGGGCGCTGGAAACACCATATATTTT. Amino acids: CASSTEKGAGNTIYF. Combining the CDR3 with reference TRBV7-9 and TRBJ1-3 gives the whole variable domain DTGVSQNPRHKITKRGQNVTFRCDPISEHNRLYWYRQTLGQGPEFLTYFQNEAQLEKSRLLSDRFSAERPKGSFSTLEIQRTEQGDSAMYLCASSTEKGAGNTIYFGEGSWLTVV.

The chain has TRBV27 and TRBJ2-1; unclear D gene. The CDR3 runs to 12 residues. Trimming took off 3 bases at V and 10 bases at J, with 10 bases between the two ends. The germline CDR1 and CDR2 sequences are MNHEY and SMNVEV (reference sequence). The CDR3 DNA sequence: TGTGCCAGCAGTTTTCTGGGCACAGAGCAGTTCTTC. This gives the protein CASSFLGTEQFF.

V and J are TRBV7-9 and TRBJ2-7, with no clear D. CDR1 and CDR2 (germline): SEHNR, FQNEAQ (reference sequence). The CDR3 runs to 12 residues. V lost 2 bases to trimming and J lost 5 bases, with 7 bases between them. CDR3 sequence reads: CASSLTGDEQYF. CDR3 DNA sequence: TGTGCCAGCAGCTTAACGGGCGACGAGCAGTACTTC.

The chain uses TRBV18 and TRBJ2-2, with 10 bases matching TRBD2. With V trimmed by 0 bases and J by 4 bases, 2 bases remained unmatched. This CDR3 is 16 amino acids long. CDR1 KGHSH and CDR2 LQKENI come from the germline V gene. The CDR3 DNA reads TGTGCCAGCTCACCACCGGGACTAGCGACCACCGGGGAGCTGTTTTTT. Its translation is CASSPPGLATTGELFF. The whole variable domain, remainder taken from reference TRBV18 and TRBJ2-2, is NAGVMQNPRHLVRRRGQEARLRCSPMKGHSHVYWYRQLPEEGLKFMVYLQKENIIDESGMPKERFSAEFPKEGPSILRIQQVVRGDSAAYFCASSPPGLATTGELFFGEGSRLTVL.

The V call is TRBV14, the J call TRBJ1-1; D may be TRBD1 (5 bases). V was pared by 0 bases and J by 4 bases, with 15 bases between. Per the germline V gene, CDR1 is SGHDN and CDR2 is FVKESK. This CDR3 is 16 amino acids long. CDR3 nucleotides: TGTGCCAGCAGCCAAGACAGGGCAAAGGCGGGCACTGAAGCTTTCTTT. Translating gives CASSQDRAKAGTEAFF.

This rearrangement joins TRBV5-1 to TRBJ2-2; D is undetermined. Trimming removed 3 bases from V and 2 bases from J, with 2 bases in between. The CDR3 runs 12 residues. The germline CDR1 and CDR2 sequences are SGHRS and YFSETQ. The chain's CDR3 is CASSYNTGELFF. The CDR3 DNA follows: TGCGCCAGCAGCTACAACACCGGGGAGCTGTTTTTT.

This chain connects TRBV11-2 to TRBJ2-7; 7 bases align to TRBD1. This CDR3 spans 14 amino acids. V lost 4 bases, J lost 5 bases, and 8 bases stayed unmatched. Germline-derived CDR1 and CDR2 are SGHAT and FQNNGV. CDR3 sequence reads: CASSSTGMRDEQYF. The CDR3 nucleotides are TGTGCCAGCAGCTCGACAGGGATGAGGGACGAGCAGTACTTC. Looking up the rest from reference TRBV11-2 and TRBJ2-7 gives the full variable domain: EAGVAQSPRYKIIEKRQSVAFWCNPISGHATLYWYQQILGQGPKLLIQFQNNGVVDDSQLPKDRFSAERLKGVDSTLKIQPAKLEDSAVYLCASSSTGMRDEQYFGPGTRLTVT.

V and J are TRBV6-6 and TRBJ1-2; TRBD1 matches at 7 bases. The J segment lost 5 bases and the V segment lost 8 bases, leaving 11 bases of the junction unmatched. This CDR3 spans 14 amino acids. Germline CDR1 reads MNHNY; CDR2 reads SVGAGI (reference sequence). The CDR3, as DNA: TGTGCCAGCTCCGGGACAGCCAGGGGGTATGGCTACACCTTC. It specifies CASSGTARGYGYTF.

V is TRBV29-1 and J is TRBJ1-1, with TRBD1 matching over 8 bases. The CDR3 is 13 residues long. V gave up 4 bases and J gave up 4 bases; unmatched junction bases: 5. Germline assignment: CDR1 SQVTM and CDR2 ANQGSEA. CDR3 region: CSVVEQGGTEAFF. CDR3 DNA: TGCAGCGTTGTCGAACAGGGGGGCACTGAAGCTTTCTTT.